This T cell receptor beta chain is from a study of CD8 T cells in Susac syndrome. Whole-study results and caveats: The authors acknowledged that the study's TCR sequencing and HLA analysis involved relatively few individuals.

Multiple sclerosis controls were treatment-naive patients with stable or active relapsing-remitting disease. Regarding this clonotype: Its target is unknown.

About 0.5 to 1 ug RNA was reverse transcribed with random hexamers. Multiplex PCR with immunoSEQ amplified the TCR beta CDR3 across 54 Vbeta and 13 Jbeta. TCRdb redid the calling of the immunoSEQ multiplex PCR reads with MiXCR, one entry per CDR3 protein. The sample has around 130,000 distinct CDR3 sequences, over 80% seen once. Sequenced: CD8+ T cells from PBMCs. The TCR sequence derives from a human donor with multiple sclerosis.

The CDR3 DNA is TGTGCCACCGGACTGGGCCTCGATGAGCAGTTCTTC. It codes for CATGLGLDEQFF. V usage is TRBV27 and J usage is TRBJ2-1; D might be TRBD2 (5 bases). The germline V gene encodes CDR1 MNHEY and CDR2 SMNVEV (reference sequence). The CDR3 length is 12 residues. V gave up 10 bases and J gave up 8 bases, with 15 bases separating them.